Below are 18 T cell receptor beta chains sequenced from a single sample in a study of beta chain features in type 1 diabetes. Findings of the study overall: Shortening of TCRB CDR3s, moderate but significant, appeared in all four CD4+ subsets of Type 1 diabetes patients.

Investigators reverse transcribed all isolated RNA, so they sequenced expressed TCRB transcripts. The table came from immunoSEQ multiplex PCR; TCRdb's copy has only in-frame clones and leaves some out. The sample carries about 280,000 clones, about 15% recorded once. Their cognate antigens are unknown. Input material: naive CD4+ T cells from blood. The receptors derive from a man aged 18 to 29 with type 1 diabetes.

V and J are TRBV28 and TRBJ2-1, with D possibly being TRBD2 (5 bases). The germline V gene has CDR1 MDHEN and CDR2 SYDVKM. With 7 bases removed from V and 4 bases from J, the gap between germline ends came to 14 bases. The CDR3 spans 14 residues. The CDR3 loop is CASKSGRGYNEQFF. The CDR3 nucleotides are TGTGCCAGCAAGTCCGGCCGGGGTTACAATGAGCAGTTCTTC. Together with reference TRBV28 and TRBJ2-1, the CDR3 gives the full variable domain: DVKVTQSSRYLVKRTGEKVFLECVQDMDHENMFWYRQDPGLGLRLIYFSYDVKMKEKGDIPEGYSVSREKKERFSLILESASTNQTSMYLCASKSGRGYNEQFFGPGTRLTVL.

This clone was counted between two and nine times. The rearrangement uses TRBV5-1 and TRBJ2-7; 8 bases agree with TRBD2. The germline V gene has CDR1 SGHRS and CDR2 YFSETQ. After removal of 1 base from V and 5 bases from J, the junction contained 5 bases not matched to a gene. The CDR3 has 14 amino acids. CDR3 region: CASSLRSGSHEQYF. For the CDR3, the DNA is TGCGCCAGCAGCTTGCGAAGCGGGAGCCACGAGCAGTACTTC. Full variable domain (outside the CDR3, taken from reference TRBV5-1 and TRBJ2-7): KAGVTQTPRYLIKTRGQQVTLSCSPISGHRSVSWYQQTPGQGLQFLFEYFSETQRNKGNFPGRFSGRQFSNSRSEMNVSTLELGDSALYLCASSLRSGSHEQYFGPGTRLTVT.

The chain uses TRBV7-8 and TRBJ1-3, with D possibly being TRBD1 (5 bases). V dropped 5 bases and J dropped 2 bases, with 16 bases sitting between them. This CDR3 has 16 amino acids. CDR1 is SGHVS and CDR2 is FQNEAQ in the germline V gene. Here the CDR3 DNA reads TGTGCCAGCAGCCCCATCCAGGGTATCACTGGAAACACCATATATTTT. This translates into CASSPIQGITGNTIYF.

The chain combines TRBV7-2 with TRBJ1-2, with D possibly TRBD1 on 5 matching bases. Trimming removed 5 bases at V and 5 bases at J, with 9 bases between. The CDR3 consists of 12 residues. Germline values: CDR1 SGHTA, CDR2 FQGNSA. The CDR3 DNA is TGTGCCAGCAGCCCCCAGGGATATGGCTACACCTTC. Translating gives CASSPQGYGYTF.

The gene calls are TRBV7-2 and TRBJ2-3; D is uncertain. V lost 2 bases to trimming and J lost 4 bases, with 4 bases between them. The CDR3 covers 12 residues. Germline CDR1 SGHTA, CDR2 FQGNSA. The CDR3: CASSLRADTQYF. CDR3 DNA: TGTGCCAGCAGCTTACGGGCAGATACGCAGTATTTT.

The V gene is TRBV7-2, the J gene TRBJ2-7; D is perhaps TRBD1 (5 bases). The CDR3 runs to 15 residues. V lost 3 bases, J lost 7 bases, and 19 bases lay in between. Looked up from germline, CDR1 is SGHTA and CDR2 is FQGNSA. CDR3 protein: CASSFSSAGMVEQYF. The CDR3 DNA follows: TGTGCCAGCAGCTTTTCATCGGCAGGGATGGTAGAGCAGTACTTC. Using reference TRBV7-2 and TRBJ2-7 for the parts outside the CDR3, the full variable domain is GAGVSQSPSNKVTEKGKDVELRCDPISGHTALYWYRQSLGQGLEFLIYFQGNSAPDKSGLPSDRFSAERTGGSVSTLTIQRTQQEDSAVYLCASSFSSAGMVEQYFGPGTRLTVT.

This clone has only a few counts. This specimen includes other DNA sequences encoding the same CDR3. The chain has TRBV28 and TRBJ2-7; tentative D call: TRBD2 (5 bases). The V gene's germline CDR1 is MDHEN and CDR2 SYDVKM. The CDR3 length is 13 residues. Trimming stripped 2 bases from V and 0 bases from J, with 5 bases between. In nucleotides, the CDR3 is TGTGCCAGCAGTTTAGGGAGCTCCTACGAGCAGTACTTC. Translated: CASSLGSSYEQYF.

This clone was detected only a few times. The chain is built from TRBV28 and TRBJ2-7, with 11 bases lining up with TRBD2. V lost 3 bases and J lost 6; bases outside the gene matches: 7. The length of the CDR3 is 15 residues. Germline CDR1 and CDR2: MDHEN and SYDVKM. CDR3 DNA sequence: TGTGCCAGCAGTTTCCCCCGGACTAGCGGGTTCGAGCAGTACTTC. It specifies CASSFPRTSGFEQYF.

This clone was detected a few times. The chain combines TRBV7-9 with TRBJ2-7; TRBD2 might be the D (6 bases). Germline loops: CDR1 SEHNR, CDR2 FQNEAQ (reference sequence). The CDR3 is made up of 14 amino acids. V dropped 5 bases and J dropped 0 bases, with 11 bases sitting between them. The chain's CDR3 is CASSPQEGSYEQYF. The CDR3 nucleotides are TGTGCCAGCAGCCCCCAGGAGGGCTCCTACGAGCAGTACTTC.

This clone was seen a few times. This chain joins TRBV28 and TRBJ2-7; TRBD1 aligns across 8 bases. The CDR3 contains 16 residues. V was clipped by 4 bases and J by 1 base; unmatched bases: 9. Germline V CDR1 and CDR2: MDHEN, SYDVKM. The CDR3 DNA is TGTGCCAGCAGTTCCACCGGGACAGGAAATTCCTACGAGCAGTACTTC. This codes for CASSSTGTGNSYEQYF.

This clone has more than one count but fewer than ten. The chain joins TRBV7-2 to TRBJ2-7; TRBD2 matches 10 bases. After removal of 5 bases from V and 7 bases from J, the junction contained 8 bases not matched to a gene. Germline assignment: CDR1 SGHTA and CDR2 FQGNSA. This CDR3 has 14 residues. The DNA of the CDR3 is TGTGCCAGCAGCACCGGACTAGCGGCGAAAGAGCAGTACTTC. Translation gives CASSTGLAAKEQYF.

This clone was picked up a small number of times. This chain connects TRBV28 to TRBJ1-2; 8 bases align to TRBD1. J was trimmed by 6 bases and V by 5 bases; bases with no gene match: 2. Germline CDR1 MDHEN, CDR2 SYDVKM. The CDR3 covers 12 residues. The CDR3 sequence: CASSTGGNGYTF. As DNA, the CDR3 is TGTGCCAGCAGTACAGGGGGGAATGGCTACACCTTC.

In this sample, this clone turned up a few times. V usage is TRBV28 and J usage is TRBJ2-1; the match to TRBD2 covers 16 bases. CDR3 length: 14 amino acids. V shed 6 bases, J shed 15 bases, and the junction held 8 bases outside the gene matches. Germline V lookup: CDR1 MDHEN, CDR2 SYDVKM. CDR3 coding DNA: TGTGCCAGCAGCGCGGGACTAGCGGGGGGGTTCGCGTTCTTC. Translated: CASSAGLAGGFAFF.

This clone was seen more than once but under ten times. V gene TRBV29-1 combines with J gene TRBJ2-5, with 7 bases aligning to TRBD2. V lost 6 bases and J lost 2; bases outside the gene matches: 6. The CDR3 contains 13 residues. Looked up from germline, CDR1 is SQVTM and CDR2 is ANQGSEA. The CDR3 protein is CSVRTRLQETQYF. DNA for the CDR3: TGCAGCGTCCGGACTAGATTACAAGAGACCCAGTACTTC.

This clone was counted a few times. The chain has TRBV7-2 and TRBJ1-1; a weak D match, TRBD1 (5 bases). Germline CDR1 and CDR2: SGHTA and FQGNSA. This CDR3 has 14 residues. V was pared by 5 bases and J by 0 bases, with 10 bases between. The CDR3: CASSPSTVNTEAFF. DNA for the CDR3: TGTGCCAGCAGCCCCTCGACAGTGAACACTGAAGCTTTCTTT.

This clone has just a few counts. The V gene is TRBV29-1, the J gene TRBJ2-1, with 7 bases aligning to TRBD2. Germline CDR1 is SQVTM and CDR2 is ANQGSEA. The length of the CDR3 is 14 residues. J gave up 1 base and V 4 bases, and 4 bases lay outside the gene matches. CDR3 in DNA: TGCAGCGTTGCCCTAGCGGCATCCTACAATGAGCAGTTCTTC. Amino acids: CSVALAASYNEQFF.

The V and J genes are TRBV28 and TRBJ2-2; TRBD1 matches 7 bases. V trimming: 2 bases; J trimming: 1 base; junction bases outside the gene matches: 4. Germline V lookup: CDR1 MDHEN, CDR2 SYDVKM. The CDR3 has 16 residues. The CDR3 protein is CASSLLYRGNTGELFF. The DNA of the CDR3 is TGTGCCAGCAGTTTACTTTACAGGGGGAACACCGGGGAGCTGTTTTTT. Full variable domain (missing parts from reference TRBV28 and TRBJ2-2): DVKVTQSSRYLVKRTGEKVFLECVQDMDHENMFWYRQDPGLGLRLIYFSYDVKMKEKGDIPEGYSVSREKKERFSLILESASTNQTSMYLCASSLLYRGNTGELFFGEGSRLTVL.

This chain uses TRBV4-3 with TRBJ2-3, with 11 bases lining up with TRBD2. The germline gives CDR1 LGHNA, CDR2 YSLEER. The V and J ends lost 1 base and 5 bases, in that order; junction bases with no gene match: 17. This CDR3 is 20 amino acids long. This CDR3 reads CASSQGRIRPSGGLGDTQYF. CDR3 nucleotides: TGCGCCAGCAGCCAAGGAAGGATCCGGCCTAGCGGGGGGCTGGGAGATACGCAGTATTTT.